This TCR beta chain stems from a study of PD-1 blockade in classical Hodgkin lymphoma. Study in general: On a schedule of every 2 weeks, patients received nivolumab 3 mg/kg intravenously.

All trial patients relapsed after autologous stem cell transplantation. By magnetic negative selection, CD4+ T cells were purified from thawed PBMCs. Assay used: immunoSEQ multiplex PCR; TCRdb lists only in-frame clones, some missing. The sample carries about 27,000 clones, 70% to 80% recorded once. Turning to this clone: Antigen unknown.

Losses at the gene ends were 6 bases for V and 6 bases for J; bases not matched to a gene: 7. This CDR3 contains 13 residues. The V gene's germline CDR1 is KGHSH and CDR2 LQKENI. Study-wide points: Nivolumab initiated under 1 year post-ASCT led to patient exclusion. Complete responders' diversity at baseline resembled that of newly diagnosed patients. TCR diversity at baseline was reported to be reduced in newly diagnosed patients relative to healthy donors.

This TCR came from a human donor with classical Hodgkin lymphoma. Sequencing used CD4+ T cells from blood, obtained at baseline. This chain uses TRBV18 with TRBJ2-7; 8 nucleotides line up with TRBD1. The CDR3 DNA sequence: TGTGCCAGCTCGGACGGACAGGGTTCCGAGCAGTACTTC. It codes for CASSDGQGSEQYF.